Listed below are T cell receptor beta chains from one sample, sequenced in a study of vaccination effects on CD4 cells after COVID-19. Their antigen targets remain unknown. Repertoires were generated with immunoSEQ multiplex PCR, while TCRdb's copy carries only in-frame clones and drops some. The sample includes more than 11,000 clones, less than 85% of them seen just once. The sample in question was CD4+ T cells from PBMCs cultured with HCoV-229E spike peptides, obtained before COVID-19 vaccination. The receptors originated from a human donor who received a COVID-19 vaccine. Each CDR3 is given with its conserved first and last residue. D genes are given only for firm matches. Size values are once, few and many counts, or a class for expanded clones, and some rows have none.

j_gene	abundance	v_gene	d_gene	CDR3aa	CDR3nt
TRBJ1-2	-	TRBV5-6	-	CASSGRDTTYFYGYTF	TGTGCCAGCAGCGGGCGGGACACCACCTACTTCTATGGCTACACCTTC
TRBJ1-1	-	TRBV11-1	-	CASSSRSLNTEAFF	TGTGCCAGCAGCTCGAGGAGTTTGAACACTGAAGCTTTCTTT
TRBJ2-7	-	TRBV3-1/TRBV3-2	TRBD2	CASSHGLGLAGAGDEQYF	TGTGCCAGCAGCCACGGATTGGGACTAGCGGGAGCTGGGGACGAGCAGTACTTC
TRBJ1-2	-	TRBV2	-	CASRMVQGSYGYTF	TGTGCCAGCAGGATGGTGCAGGGGAGCTATGGCTACACCTTC
TRBJ1-6	-	TRBV4-3	-	CASSQGVTNNSPLHF	TGCGCCAGCAGCCAAGGGGTGACAAATAATTCACCCCTCCACTTT
TRBJ2-5	-	TRBV15	-	CATSRRQTPGETQYF	TGTGCCACCAGCAGAAGACAGACCCCGGGGGAGACCCAGTACTTC
TRBJ1-6	few	TRBV19	-	CASSITGRASPLHF	TGTGCCAGTAGTATCACCGGGAGGGCTTCACCCCTCCACTTT
TRBJ1-2	-	TRBV4-1	-	CASSQNPTANYGYTF	TGCGCCAGCAGCCAAAATCCAACTGCTAACTATGGCTACACCTTC
TRBJ2-3	-	TRBV6-5	-	CASVAGSTDTQYF	TGTGCCAGCGTTGCGGGTAGCACAGATACGCAGTATTTT
TRBJ2-2	few	TRBV7-2	-	CASTATNTGELFF	TGTGCCAGCACGGCAACGAACACCGGGGAGCTGTTTTTT
TRBJ2-3	-	TRBV9	-	CASSAGASSTDTQYF	TGTGCCAGCAGCGCGGGAGCTTCTAGCACAGATACGCAGTATTTT